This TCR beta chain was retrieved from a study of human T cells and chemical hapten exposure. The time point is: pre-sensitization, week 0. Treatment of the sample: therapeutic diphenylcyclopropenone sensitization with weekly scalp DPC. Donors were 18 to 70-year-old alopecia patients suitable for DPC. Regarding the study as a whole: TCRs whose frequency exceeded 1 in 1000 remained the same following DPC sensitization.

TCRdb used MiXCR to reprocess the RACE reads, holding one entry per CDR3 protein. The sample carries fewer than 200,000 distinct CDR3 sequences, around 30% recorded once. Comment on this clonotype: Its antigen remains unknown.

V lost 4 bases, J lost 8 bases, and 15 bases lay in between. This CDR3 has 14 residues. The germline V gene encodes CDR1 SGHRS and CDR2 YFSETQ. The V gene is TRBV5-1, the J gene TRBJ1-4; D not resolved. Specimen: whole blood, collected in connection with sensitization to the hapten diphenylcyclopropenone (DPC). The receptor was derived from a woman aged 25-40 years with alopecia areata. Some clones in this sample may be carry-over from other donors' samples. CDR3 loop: CASSPTVLREKLFF. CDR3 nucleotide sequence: TGCGCCAGCAGCCCTACAGTACTGCGGGAAAAACTGTTTTTT.